The clone carrying this TCR beta chain turned up a few times. The antigen remains unidentified. The entry originates in a study of response to subunit inactivated influenza vaccine. Study results and caveats: Authors suggested few new T cells are recruited by each seasonal influenza vaccination.

TCRdb re-called the RT-PCR reads through MiXCR, storing one row per CDR3 protein. The sample lists around 480,000 distinct CDR3 sequences, more than 15% occurring once. V was clipped by 2 bases and J by 7 bases; unmatched bases: 5. The CDR3 has 14 amino acids. CDR1 SGHRS and CDR2 YFSETQ come from the germline V gene. The clonotype originates from a man in his fifties or sixties who received an inactivated influenza vaccine. The chain has TRBV5-1 and TRBJ2-2, with 7 positions matching TRBD1. The sequencing here drew on CD4+ T cells sorted from PBMCs, taken roughly 24 months after vaccination. The CDR3 DNA reads TGCGCCAGCAGCTTAAGGGGGCTCGTCGGGGAGCTGTTTTTT. It yields the protein CASSLRGLVGELFF.